The next 6 T cell receptor beta chains were all read from a single sample in a study of patients and donors after allogeneic stem cell transplantation (dated by TCRdb to the early 2020s). Receptor libraries were prepared by RT-PCR. The sequencing machine was a NextSeq 550. The raw public data were reprocessed by TCRdb itself: fastp quality trimming at Q25, MiXCR clonotype calling, in-frame beta chains only. Each entry is one CDR3 protein sequence, shown with its most common DNA and genes. This sample has about a million distinct CDR3 sequences in its table, and roughly 17% of those were observed once. The ten biggest clones cover around 6% of the sample. The sequencing input was blood, either unsorted or a sorted T cell fraction (not recorded which). The source of these receptors is a human donor who was either an allogeneic HSCT recipient or a stem cell or donor lymphocyte infusion donor (not recorded which). It is not recorded whose cells these are; they may come from a transplant donor.

The chain employs TRBV27 and TRBJ2-2, with D perhaps TRBD1 (6 bases). Germline lookup yields CDR1 MNHEY and CDR2 SMNVEV (reference sequence). The length of the CDR3 is 15 residues. Trimming removed 4 bases at V and 3 bases at J, with 12 bases between. CDR3 region: CASSYQGRDTGELFF. CDR3 DNA: TGTGCCAGCAGTTATCAGGGGCGCGACACCGGGGAGCTGTTTTTT.

This clonotype was seen more than once but under ten times. The chain is built from TRBV29-1 and TRBJ1-3; the D is unclear. Germline CDR1 reads SQVTM; CDR2 reads ANQGSEA. Trimming pared 1 base from V and 0 bases from J, leaving 16 bases between. The CDR3 loop spans 17 amino acids. The CDR3 reads CSVEGRLSSSSGNTIYF. As DNA, the CDR3 is TGCAGCGTTGAAGGGAGACTCTCGTCCAGCTCTGGAAACACCATATATTTT.

The rearrangement uses TRBV5-5 and TRBJ2-1; possible D gene TRBD2, 5 bases. V was cut by 4 bases and J by 5 bases, with 13 bases left in between. Germline V gene lookup returns CDR1 SGHKS and CDR2 YYEKEE (reference sequence). CDR3 length: 14 amino acids. The chain's CDR3 is CASSRPDGNNEQFF. The CDR3 DNA follows: TGTGCCAGCAGCCGTCCGGACGGGAACAATGAGCAGTTCTTC.

This clonotype was recorded at least ten times. CDR3 amino acids: CASSETGTNVGYTF. As DNA, the CDR3 is TGTGCCAGCAGTGAAACCGGGACTAACGTCGGCTACACCTTC. The chain joins TRBV12-3 or TRBV12-4 to TRBJ1-2; D is perhaps TRBD1 (5 bases). This CDR3 has 14 residues. Trimming took 5 bases from V and 8 from J, leaving 18 bases between them.

This clonotype was observed a handful of times. J is TRBJ2-6 and V is TRBV12-3 or TRBV12-4; D gene ambiguous. This CDR3 is built from 20 residues. Trimming shortened V by 0 bases and J by 4 bases, and 22 bases separated the two germline ends. Here the CDR3 DNA reads TGTGCCAGCAGTTTAGCGGGCCCACGACGCCCGACCTCCGGGGCCAACGTCCTGACTTTC. Amino acid sequence: CASSLAGPRRPTSGANVLTF.

The rearrangement links TRBV6-1 to TRBJ1-2; TRBD1 aligns across 10 bases. Per germline, CDR1 MNHNS and CDR2 SASEGT. The trim removed 7 bases at V and 4 bases at J, leaving 6 bases unmatched. The CDR3 runs 14 residues. The CDR3 loop reads CASTPGQGTYGYTF. The CDR3 DNA reads as TGTGCCAGCACCCCGGGACAGGGGACCTATGGCTACACCTTC.